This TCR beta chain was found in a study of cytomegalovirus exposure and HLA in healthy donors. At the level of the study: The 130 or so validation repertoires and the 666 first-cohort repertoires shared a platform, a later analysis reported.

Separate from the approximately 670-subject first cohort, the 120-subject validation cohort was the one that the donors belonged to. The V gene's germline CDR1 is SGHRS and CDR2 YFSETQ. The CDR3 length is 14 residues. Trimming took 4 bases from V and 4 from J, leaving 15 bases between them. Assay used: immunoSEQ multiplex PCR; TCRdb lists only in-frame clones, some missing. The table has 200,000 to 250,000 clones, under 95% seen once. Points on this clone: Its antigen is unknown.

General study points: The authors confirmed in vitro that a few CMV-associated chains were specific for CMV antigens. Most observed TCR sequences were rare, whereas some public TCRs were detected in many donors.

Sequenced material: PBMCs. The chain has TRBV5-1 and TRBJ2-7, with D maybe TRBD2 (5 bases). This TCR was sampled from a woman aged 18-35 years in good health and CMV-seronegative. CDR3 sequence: CASSQEREPYEQYF. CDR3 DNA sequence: TGCGCCAGCAGCCAGGAGAGGGAGCCTTACGAGCAGTACTTC.